The clone carrying this TCR beta chain was observed a few times. Its antigen is unidentified. Findings and caveats of the study: Whole repertoires were not studied in the larger cohort, only one V-J beta rearrangement.

TCRdb re-derived calls from the 5' RACE reads in MiXCR, one entry per CDR3 protein. The profile covers tens of thousands of distinct CDR3 sequences, with 29% appearing a single time and 3.7% taken by the ten largest. The memory fraction was CD4+CD45RO+CD25- cells. The source of this sequence is a female donor with breast cancer. Sequenced material: memory CD4+ T cells sorted from a lymph node. Subset specified: memory CD4+ T cells, CD4+CD45RO+CD25-.

In DNA form, the CDR3 reads TGTGCCAGCAGCTTGATTACTAGCGGGGTCACAGATACGCAGTATTTT. Translated, it gives CASSLITSGVTDTQYF. V is TRBV5-6 and J is TRBJ2-3; TRBD2 aligns across 10 bases. The germline V gene has CDR1 SGHDT and CDR2 YYEEEE. V gave up 1 base and J gave up 2 bases; unmatched junction bases: 4. This CDR3 has 16 residues.